This TCR beta chain is from a study of blood T cell repertoires in COVID-19. About the study: Acute-phase and convalescent COVID-19 samples originated in the United States, Italy and Spain. Sources were T cells, B-cell-depleted T cells, or PBMCs; the material itself was cDNA or gDNA.

In the source study's methods: Nucleated cell number was recorded as an estimate derived from reference gene primer amplification. Clones were read by immunoSEQ multiplex PCR, and TCRdb kept only the in-frame ones, dropping some. Clone size and the V and J calls come from that table; the DNA yielded D and trimming. The table has about 220,000 clones, around 89% seen once. Participants had their cohort set by participant-reported clinical history. The CDR3 is 17 amino acids. The receptor comes from a woman in her late teens or twenties in a cohort exposed to, infected with or recovered from COVID-19 (not recorded which). The source material was PBMCs or T cells enriched from blood (not recorded which). The genes are TRBV21-1 and TRBJ2-1; the D call TRBD2 from the table was never checked on the DNA. TRBV21-1 has pseudogene status. The CDR3 DNA follows: TGTGCCAGCAGCAAAGAAAGGGAGCGGGAGGCCTACAATGAGCAGTTCTTC. It translates to CASSKEREREAYNEQFF.